Presented here are 18 T cell receptor beta chains from one specimen sequenced in a study of T cell clones after liver transplantation. This table comes from immunoSEQ multiplex PCR, and its TCRdb copy is limited to in-frame clones, with some not included. The data contain more than 75,000 clones, nearly 85% of them singletons. The sample consisted of CD4+ T cells from blood, taken 46 months after liver transplant. Receptor source: a human patient who received a liver transplant. Some T cells may have come from the graft donor.

The chain recombines TRBV6-5 with TRBJ1-2; no reliable D call. The CDR3 is made up of 13 amino acids. Germline CDR1 reads MNHEY; CDR2 reads SVGAGI. Trimming shortened V by 2 bases and J by 0 bases, and 4 bases separated the two germline ends. The DNA of the CDR3 is TGTGCCAGCAGTTACGGGACTAACTATGGCTACACCTTC. This codes for CASSYGTNYGYTF.

This clone was detected only a few times. This chain connects TRBV28 to TRBJ1-5, with TRBD1 as a possible D gene (5 bases). V lost 5 bases and J lost 6, with 20 bases in between. Germline CDR1 reads MDHEN; CDR2 reads SYDVKM. This CDR3 region has 16 residues. CDR3 bases: TGTGCCAGCAGTAAGGGAGATTCAGGGCGAGGTCAGCCCCAGCATTTT. It specifies CASSKGDSGRGQPQHF.

The chain recombines TRBV28 with TRBJ1-5; tentative D call: TRBD1 (5 bases). The ends were cut back, 7 bases at V and 5 bases at J, with 15 bases in the middle. The CDR3 loop spans 14 amino acids. Germline V CDR1 and CDR2: MDHEN, SYDVKM. The CDR3 loop is CASILGELDQPQHF. The DNA of the CDR3 is TGTGCCAGCATCCTAGGGGAACTAGATCAGCCCCAGCATTTT.

This chain uses TRBV30 with TRBJ1-1; maybe TRBD1 (5 bases). V was pared by 0 bases and J by 10 bases, with 12 bases between. In germline, CDR1 is GTSNPN, CDR2 SVGIG (reference sequence). This CDR3 comprises 12 residues. DNA of the CDR3: TGTGCCTGGAGTGTACGGTCAGGGACAGCTTTCTTT. This codes for CAWSVRSGTAFF. Full variable domain (rest looked up from reference TRBV30 and TRBJ1-1): SQTIHQWPATLVQPVGSPLSLECTVEGTSNPNLYWYRQAAGRGLQLLFYSVGIGQISSEVPQNLSASRPQDRQFILSSKKLLLSDSGFYLCAWSVRSGTAFFGQGTRLTVV.

This clone appeared a single time. The genes are TRBV4-3 and TRBJ2-1, with D unresolved. This CDR3 is built from 14 residues. V was trimmed by 1 base and J by 9 bases, leaving 13 bases between them. Germline lookup yields CDR1 LGHNA and CDR2 YSLEER. This CDR3 is CASSQVYSVSEQFF. DNA for the CDR3: TGCGCCAGCAGCCAAGTATATTCGGTGAGTGAGCAGTTCTTC.

The CDR3 loop reads CASSPSYLVAYEQYF. CDR3 sequence (DNA): TGTGCCAGCAGCCCATCGTATTTGGTAGCCTACGAGCAGTACTTC. The V call is TRBV6-6, the J call TRBJ2-7, with D unresolved. V lost 6 bases and J 2 bases, leaving 17 bases between the germline ends. CDR1 MNHNY and CDR2 SVGAGI come from the germline V gene (reference sequence). There are 15 residues in the CDR3.

This chain joins TRBV18 and TRBJ2-5; a possible D gene is TRBD2 (7 bases). The V end lost 3 bases, the J end lost 6 bases, and 11 bases lay between the germline ends. The CDR3 runs 13 residues. Germline CDR1 KGHSH, CDR2 LQKENI. This chain's CDR3 is CASSPGGLQTQYF. The CDR3 DNA sequence: TGTGCCAGCTCACCCGGGGGGCTGCAGACCCAGTACTTC.

The J gene is TRBJ1-2, the V gene TRBV27, with a possible D match to TRBD1 (5 bases). The length of the CDR3 is 15 residues. CDR1 is MNHEY, CDR2 SMNVEV, per germline (reference sequence). Trimming removed 8 bases from V and 4 bases from J, with 20 bases in between. In DNA form, the CDR3 reads TGTGCCAGCCGTATATCGGGCGGGACCGGCTATGGCTACACCTTC. This sequence encodes CASRISGGTGYGYTF.

The chain carries TRBV28 and TRBJ2-5, with D possibly matching TRBD1 (6 bases). The CDR3 has 14 amino acids. In germline, CDR1 is MDHEN, CDR2 SYDVKM. V lost 6 bases to trimming and J lost 5 bases, with 16 bases between them. The CDR3 sequence: CASRGHGPGETQYF. The CDR3 nucleotides read TGTGCCAGCAGGGGACATGGGCCAGGGGAGACCCAGTACTTC.

The chain combines TRBV5-6 with TRBJ2-3, with unresolved D. The CDR3 is made up of 16 amino acids. From germline, CDR1 is SGHDT and CDR2 YYEEEE. The V end lost 1 base, the J end lost 5 bases, and 17 bases lay between the germline ends. The CDR3 loop reads CASSLRLSQYLDTQYF. The DNA for the CDR3 is TGTGCCAGCAGCTTGAGGTTGAGTCAGTACTTAGATACGCAGTATTTT.

The chain combines TRBV9 with TRBJ1-5; D perhaps matches TRBD1 (5 bases). CDR3 length equals 15 residues. Deletions cut 6 bases from V and 3 bases from J, with 16 bases between. Germline CDR1 reads SGDLS; CDR2 reads YYNGEE. The CDR3 DNA follows: TGTGCCAGCAACTCAGATGGGACCTACAATCAGCCCCAGCATTTT. It translates to CASNSDGTYNQPQHF.

The chain carries TRBV6-5 and TRBJ2-1; no firm D call. Germline values: CDR1 MNHEY, CDR2 SVGAGI. Trimming removed 0 bases at V and 6 bases at J, with 12 bases between. The CDR3 runs to 15 residues. CDR3 nucleotides: TGTGCCAGCAGTTACTCGAAAACCAGAGGCAATGAGCAGTTCTTC. Translation gives CASSYSKTRGNEQFF.

V gene TRBV15 combines with J gene TRBJ2-4, with D possibly matching TRBD2 (6 bases). The ends were cut back, 1 base at V and 0 bases at J, with 22 bases in the middle. CDR1 LNHNV and CDR2 YYDKDF come from the germline V gene (reference sequence). The CDR3 covers 20 residues. The CDR3 bases are TGTGCCACCAGCAGAGGCCTTAGGCGGGAAGTCCCCCGAGCCAAAAACATTCAGTACTTC. The encoded protein is CATSRGLRREVPRAKNIQYF. Combining the CDR3 with reference TRBV15 and TRBJ2-4 gives the whole variable domain DAMVIQNPRYQVTQFGKPVTLSCSQTLNHNVMYWYQQKSSQAPKLLFHYYDKDFNNEADTPDNFQSRRPNTSFCFLDIRSPGLGDTAMYLCATSRGLRREVPRAKNIQYFGAGTRLSVL.

The rearrangement links TRBV18 to TRBJ2-1; D is unclear. V lost 1 base and J lost 8, with 9 bases in between. CDR3 length: 13 residues. Germline V gives CDR1 KGHSH, CDR2 LQKENI. CDR3 DNA sequence: TGTGCCAGCTCACCACTTAGTGTGGATGAGCAGTTCTTC. Encoded protein: CASSPLSVDEQFF.

This clone was observed once. At one of its ends the junction is not consistent with the germline gene, which may arise from a read error. The chain carries TRBV7-8 and TRBJ2-2; possibly TRBD2 for D (6 bases). The CDR3 loop spans 17 amino acids. The germline CDR1 and CDR2 sequences are SGHVS and FQNEAQ. The CDR3 bases are TGTGCCAGCAGGTTAGCGGTCAGTACTTCGAACACCGGGGAGCTGTTTTTT. It codes for CASRLAVSTSNTGELFF.

The chain links TRBV6-1 to TRBJ1-2; D uncertain. The CDR3 runs to 14 residues. CDR1 and CDR2 from the germline V gene are MNHNS and SASEGT. V dropped 3 bases and J dropped 3 bases, with 11 bases sitting between them. In DNA, the CDR3 is TGTGCCAGCAGTGAGGATGGACGGGACTATGGCTACACCTTC. It yields the protein CASSEDGRDYGYTF.

This clone was recorded once. The chain links TRBV6-6 to TRBJ2-7, with D perhaps matching TRBD1 (6 bases). This CDR3 comprises 15 residues. Per germline, CDR1 MNHNY and CDR2 SVGAGI (reference sequence). V was clipped by 5 bases and J by 0 bases, with 14 bases between them. CDR3 nucleotides: TGTGCCAGCAGTCTGGGACATTCGAGCTCCTACGAGCAGTACTTC. Its protein is CASSLGHSSSYEQYF.

The V and J genes are TRBV7-2 and TRBJ2-2; 15 nucleotides agree with TRBD2. Germline V lookup: CDR1 SGHTA, CDR2 FQGNSA. The CDR3 has 17 amino acids. The trim removed 0 bases at V and 6 bases at J, leaving 2 bases unmatched. The CDR3 bases are TGTGCCAGCAGCTTAGCTCGGACTAGCGGGAGGGCCGGGGAGCTGTTTTTT. It encodes CASSLARTSGRAGELFF.